This T cell receptor beta chain emerged from a study of cytomegalovirus exposure and HLA in healthy donors. Primers included in the PCR were 60 Vbeta and 13 Jbeta primers. Methods used by the authors: Per a later analysis, the number of unique TCR beta chains was about 80 million, of which about 10 million were shared. The repertoire was sequenced with immunoSEQ multiplex PCR; TCRdb's copy has only in-frame clones and lacks some. Clone size and V and J calls were adopted from that table, with D and trimming inferred from the DNA. The sample carries roughly 100,000 clones, about 80% recorded once. Sequencing was carried out using PBMCs. This clonotype was obtained from a man in his thirties or forties in good health and CMV-seronegative.

CDR3 protein: CASSPSWTGDQPQHF. In DNA, the CDR3 is TGCGCCAGCAGTCCATCCTGGACAGGGGATCAGCCCCAGCATTTT. V gene TRBV4-3 combines with J gene TRBJ1-5; TRBD1 matches 9 bases. Germline assignment: CDR1 LGHNA and CDR2 YSLEER. The CDR3 is 15 residues long. Trimming at V came to 6 bases and at J to 5 bases, leaving 8 bases not matched to a gene.